These T cell receptor beta chains were read from a single sample in a study of T cell repertoires in cytomegalovirus infection. Each CDR3 protein is one row after TCRdb ran MiXCR on the reads. Of 740,000 or so distinct CDR3 sequences listed, 35% are singletons. Specimen: PBMCs. Every receptor here comes from a human donor in good health (CMV status not recorded). Some clones in this sample may be carry-over from other donors' samples. CDR3s include the opening cysteine and the closing phenylalanine or tryptophan. D genes are given only for firm matches. The size of a clone is reported for some rows only, either as once, few or many, or as a class for expanded clones.

>TRBJ1-3|TRBV10-3|few|-
CAISEGAGGGTIYF
TGTGCCATCAGTGAGGGGGCCGGCGGCGGCACCATATATTTT
>TRBJ1-6|TRBV7-8|many|TRBD1
CASSAGGYNSPLHF
TGTGCCAGCAGCGCAGGGGGCTATAATTCACCCCTCCACTTT
>TRBJ1-5|TRBV2|-|TRBD1
CASTGQGLRPQHF
TGTGCCAGCACTGGACAGGGCCTGAGGCCCCAGCATTTT
>TRBJ2-7|TRBV7-2|many|-
CASSQHSLNEQYF
TGTGCCAGCAGCCAACATAGCTTAAACGAGCAGTACTTC
>TRBJ2-3|TRBV5-1|-|TRBD1
CASRVLGQGASDTQYF
TGCGCCAGCCGAGTCCTGGGACAGGGGGCTTCAGATACGCAGTATTTT
>TRBJ2-7|TRBV7-2|many|TRBD1
CASSLRGTGGPYEQYF
TGTGCCAGCAGCTTAAGGGGGACAGGAGGTCCTTACGAGCAGTACTTC
>TRBJ2-3|TRBV7-4|-|TRBD2
CASSHGTSEDTDTQYF
TGTGCCAGCAGCCATGGGACTAGCGAGGATACAGATACGCAGTATTTT
>TRBJ1-6|TRBV7-9|few|-
CASSFSTVNSPLHF
TGTGCCAGCAGCTTTAGTACCGTCAATTCACCCCTCCACTTT
>TRBJ2-5|TRBV7-6|few|-
CASSLDSLRGETQYF
TGTGCCAGCAGCTTAGATAGCCTGAGGGGAGAGACCCAGTACTTC
>TRBJ2-5|TRBV5-4|-|TRBD1
CASSLDPQGKGQYF
TGTGCCAGCAGCTTGGATCCACAGGGGAAGGGTCAGTACTTC
>TRBJ2-1|TRBV29-1|-|-
CSGGRVSSYNEQFF
TGCAGCGGTGGCAGGGTAAGCTCCTACAATGAGCAGTTCTTC
>TRBJ2-7|TRBV5-6|many|TRBD2
CASSLGGTNYEQYF
TGTGCCAGCAGCTTGGGAGGGACTAACTACGAGCAGTACTTC
>TRBJ1-5|TRBV27|-|TRBD1
CASSQSGNRGQGAGQPQHF
TGTGCCAGCAGTCAGAGTGGAAACCGGGGACAGGGGGCCGGACAGCCCCAGCATTTT
>TRBJ2-6|TRBV28|-|-
CASSGVREGPGANVLTF
TGTGCCAGCAGTGGGGTCAGGGAAGGACCTGGGGCCAACGTCCTGACTTTC
>TRBJ2-2|TRBV24-1|-|-
CATSLSITGELFF
TGTGCCACCAGCCTGAGTATCACCGGGGAGCTGTTTTTT
>TRBJ2-7|TRBV11-2|-|TRBD1
CASSVTGDEQYF
TGTGCCAGCAGCGTGACAGGGGACGAGCAGTACTTC
>TRBJ2-3|TRBV11-2|few|TRBD1
CASSLAGQGSTDTQYF
TGTGCCAGCAGCTTAGCTGGACAGGGCAGCACAGATACGCAGTATTTT
>TRBJ1-5|TRBV20-1|few|TRBD1
CSARGPGQGVDQPQHF
TGCAGTGCTAGAGGACCGGGACAGGGAGTTGATCAGCCCCAGCATTTT
>TRBJ2-1|TRBV15|-|-
CATARDPANEQFF
TGTGCCACCGCTAGGGATCCGGCAAATGAGCAGTTCTTC
>TRBJ2-5|TRBV27|few|-
CASSAPAQETQYF
TGTGCCAGCAGCGCCCCAGCCCAGGAGACCCAGTACTTC
>TRBJ1-5|TRBV12-3/TRBV12-4|few|TRBD1
CASSSTGVQAHQPQHF
TGTGCCAGCAGTTCGACAGGGGTTCAGGCACATCAGCCCCAGCATTTT
>TRBJ1-2|TRBV14|-|-
CASSQGTPIYGYTF
TGTGCCAGCAGCCAAGGAACACCGATCTATGGCTACACCTTC
>TRBJ2-7|TRBV12-3/TRBV12-4|few|-
CASSAAGAGYEQYF
TGTGCCAGCAGTGCGGCGGGCGCAGGCTACGAGCAGTACTTC
>TRBJ1-3|TRBV20-1|-|-
CSARVEGRSSGNTIYF
TGCAGTGCTAGGGTGGAGGGGCGAAGCTCTGGAAACACCATATATTTT
>TRBJ2-1|TRBV15|-|-
CATSSGRSYNEQFF
TGTGCCACCAGCTCGGGTCGCTCCTACAATGAGCAGTTCTTC
>TRBJ1-4|TRBV27|few|-
CASSLFRLGRATNEKLFF
TGTGCCAGCAGTTTATTTCGCCTTGGGAGAGCAACTAATGAAAAACTGTTTTTT